Sequencing of this T cell receptor beta chain was carried out in a study of identifying expanded T cells in peripheral blood. During the collection period, no donor immune events like infections were recorded. Assay: immunoSEQ multiplex PCR; the TCRdb copy retains only in-frame clones and omits some. The profile shows 65,000 to 95,000 clones, roughly 89% of them singletons. Germline loops: CDR1 SNHLY, CDR2 FYNNEI. The length of the CDR3 is 14 residues. V lost 4 bases, J lost 2 bases, and 3 bases stayed unmatched. This clonotype originated in a person aged 18 to 70 in good health. V usage is TRBV2 and J usage is TRBJ1-2, with 8 bases identical to TRBD1. Source material: blood. CDR3 coding DNA: TGTGCCAGCAGTGGACAGGGGTACAACTATGGCTACACCTTC. Translation: CASSGQGYNYGYTF.